This TCR beta chain was captured in a study of CD8 T cells in Susac syndrome. With random hexamers, reverse transcription was performed on about 0.5 to 1 ug of RNA. By means of immunoSEQ multiplex PCR, TCR beta CDR3 spanning 54 Vbeta and 13 Jbeta underwent amplification. TCRdb reanalysed the immunoSEQ multiplex PCR reads using MiXCR and keeps one entry per CDR3 protein. The sample comprises a few hundred thousand distinct CDR3 sequences, 70% to 90% of which are singletons, and roughly 0.21% rests with the top ten. Trimming left V 3 bases short and J 9 bases short, with 18 bases between. The CDR3 spans 14 residues. Germline loops: CDR1 MNHEY, CDR2 SMNVEV (reference sequence).

This TCR came from a human donor with multiple sclerosis. The sequenced sample consisted of CD8+ T cells from PBMCs. The chain joins TRBV27 to TRBJ2-7; TRBD1 is a possible D gene (7 bases). The CDR3 coding sequence is TGTGCCAGCAGTTTTGGAGGGGGCGCAGGGGTGCAGTACTTC. This translates into CASSFGGGAGVQYF.